This T cell receptor beta chain was profiled in a study of blood T cell repertoires in COVID-19 (dated by TCRdb to 2018 to 2021). Study-wide context: Samples from collaborators originated in the United States, Italy and Spain and spanned both the acute and convalescent phases of COVID-19. Deeply sampled blood TCRbeta repertoires from subjects exposed to, actively infected with, or recovered from COVID-19 were included in the dataset. Where available, HLA class I and class II types were taken from metadata supplied by the sample provider and were not determined by assay-based typing. A freely available public database, intended as a resource for researchers studying the immune response to SARS-CoV-2, is where the repertoires were released. The samples were drawn from the first 160 participants of the ongoing ImmuneRACE study and from under 1,500 subjects provided by 6 global collaborators. The material from the prospective study consisted of cDNA or gDNA derived from T cells, B-cell-depleted T cells, or PBMCs. A de-identified subject ID, COVID-19 status, age in years and sex were almost always included in the sample metadata.

TCRbeta CDR3 regions were amplified from genomic DNA by means of the immunoSEQ Assay, a bias-controlled multiplex PCR. As for how the authors treated the data: The number of nucleated cells in each sample was estimated by amplification of reference gene primers within the assay. To quantify the absolute abundance of each unique TCRbeta CDR3 rearrangement, sequence reads were collapsed and filtered. For each sample, productive Simpson clonality was calculated as the square root of Simpson's diversity index over productive rearrangements. Here the immuneACCESS table is served through TCRdb, limited to in-frame sequences with V and J called. Missing clones are a known gap in these copies; in checked studies unresolved V genes cover under half, and the rest lacks a known reason. V and J calls plus clone size are reproduced from that table; the DNA served to infer D and trimming. The sample table holds around 120,000 clones, of which around 87% were seen once. 25% to 30% of the sample is in the top ten clones.

Each collaborating institution followed its own protocols to collect whole blood in K2EDTA tubes. Collaborator samples were shipped for TCRbeta analysis as frozen whole blood, isolated PBMCs, or DNA extracted from either sample type. Broader findings and caveats from the paper: Clinical and demographic metadata were provided uncurated, with the amount varying by source and participant.

Worth noting for this clone: No cognate antigen has been identified for it. Per-base quality was not reported, and no clone a single base away is much larger than it.

Reading the germline V gene gives CDR1 MNHEY and CDR2 SVGAGI. Germline trimming: 6 bases from V, 6 bases from J; junction bases outside gene matches: 5. From cysteine to phenylalanine, the CDR3 is 13 amino acids long. Only the CDR3 DNA is retained, 39 bases long and in frame from the first base. This clonotype originated in a woman aged 70 to 79 with acute or convalescent COVID-19. The sample comprised peripheral blood. The V and J genes are TRBV6-5 and TRBJ1-2; the central 9 bases match TRBD1. CDR3 region: CASSAQGAHGYTF. The nucleotide sequence is given as TGTGCCAGCAGCGCACAGGGGGCCCATGGCTACACCTTC.